Listed here is a single T cell receptor beta chain. The data were taken from a study of control samples from healthy donors and cancer patients. Data came from immunoSEQ multiplex PCR; TCRdb stores just in-frame clones and leaves some out. This table has 130,000 or so clones, roughly nine tenths appearing once. This CDR3 region has 15 residues. Germline V gene data show CDR1 as SGHAT and CDR2 as FQDESV (reference sequence). Unmatched junction bases numbered 3, after V lost 1 base and J lost 5 bases. The source is a man aged 50 to 60 with head and neck cancer. The chain is built from TRBV11-1 and TRBJ2-7; 12 positions match TRBD2. Source material: PBMCs. CDR3 amino acids: CASSLGTSGIDEQYF. CDR3 nucleotides: TGTGCCAGCAGCTTAGGGACTAGCGGGATCGACGAGCAGTACTTC. The full variable domain, completed using reference TRBV11-1 and TRBJ2-7, is EAEVAQSPRYKITEKSQAVAFWCDPISGHATLYWYRQILGQGPELLVQFQDESVVDDSQLPKDRFSAERLKGVDSTLKIQPAELGDSAMYLCASSLGTSGIDEQYFGPGTRLTVT.